A single sample is the source of the 7 T cell receptor beta chains below, sequenced in a study of blood T cell repertoires in COVID-19 (dated by TCRdb to between 2020 and 2021). The library was prepared using the immunoSEQ multiplex PCR assay. Entries here come from immuneACCESS through TCRdb and include only in-frame sequences with V and J called. Some clones fail to appear in such tables; in the studies checked, an unresolved V gene covers under half of the shortfall, and the cause of the remainder is unknown. In this sample the table shows 300,000 to 400,000 clones, 70% to 90% of which occur a single time. The ten largest clones represent roughly 2% of the sample. The sample taken for sequencing was peripheral blood. Every receptor here comes from an older woman with COVID-19, enrolled during active disease.

This chain links TRBV2 with TRBJ1-5; D is undetermined. CDR3 length: 16 residues. Germline assignment: CDR1 SNHLY and CDR2 FYNNEI. Trimming left V 7 bases short and J 3 bases short, with 19 bases between. The CDR3 here is CASTPLGSTDNQPQHF. In nucleotides, the CDR3 is TGTGCCAGCACCCCTCTAGGGAGTACAGACAATCAGCCCCAGCATTTT.

The V and J genes are TRBV2 and TRBJ1-2, with D uncertain. Germline lookup yields CDR1 SNHLY and CDR2 FYNNEI. The CDR3 has 15 residues. V was shortened by 1 base and J by 8 bases, with 17 bases between the two germline ends. In nucleotides, the CDR3 is TGTGCCAGCAGTGAAGTGAGTCTAAAAACGGGGGGCTACACCTTC. Encoded protein: CASSEVSLKTGGYTF.

The chain uses TRBV6-5 and TRBJ1-4; 9 nucleotides match TRBD1. The CDR3 consists of 15 residues. The germline V gene has CDR1 MNHEY and CDR2 SVGAGI. J gave up 5 bases and V 2 bases, and 3 bases lay outside the gene matches. CDR3 region: CASSYGTGRNEKLFF. DNA of the CDR3: TGTGCCAGCAGTTACGGGACAGGGCGCAATGAAAAACTGTTTTTT.

The J gene is TRBJ2-3, the V gene TRBV5-7; 8 bases fit TRBD1. TRBV5-7 is assigned to the ORF class and has an uncertain function. The ends lost 3 bases at V and 3 bases at J; junction bases unmatched: 15. The CDR3 is 18 amino acids. The CDR3 loop reads CASSSPKPDRGSTDTQYF. CDR3 DNA: TGTGCCAGCAGCTCTCCAAAACCTGACAGGGGTTCTACAGATACGCAGTATTTT.

The rearrangement uses TRBV28 and TRBJ1-5; 7 bases match TRBD1. CDR1 MDHEN and CDR2 SYDVKM come from the germline V gene. With V trimmed by 5 bases and J by 7 bases, 11 bases remained unmatched. The CDR3 extends over 15 amino acids. The DNA for the CDR3 is TGTGCCAGCAGTCCCCAAGGGGGCTGGTGGCAGCCCCAGCATTTT. This gives the protein CASSPQGGWWQPQHF.

The V and J genes are TRBV18 and TRBJ1-4; weak D call: TRBD1 (6 bases). Per germline, CDR1 KGHSH and CDR2 LQKENI. The V end was cut by 6 bases, the J end by 8 bases, with 22 bases between. The CDR3 runs to 16 residues. As DNA, the CDR3 is TGTGCCAGCTCTCCCTACAGGGTAGGGGTTGAAGAAAAACTGTTTTTT. Protein product: CASSPYRVGVEEKLFF.

The rearrangement links TRBV28 to TRBJ2-7, with D unclear. The CDR3 contains 13 residues. Germline V CDR1 and CDR2: MDHEN, SYDVKM. Trimming took 2 bases from V and 6 from J, leaving 11 bases between them. The CDR3 DNA reads TGTGCCAGCAGTTTAAATTCTGGGCGCGAGCAGTACTTC. Its protein is CASSLNSGREQYF. The full variable domain, rest sourced from reference TRBV28 and TRBJ2-7, is DVKVTQSSRYLVKRTGEKVFLECVQDMDHENMFWYRQDPGLGLRLIYFSYDVKMKEKGDIPEGYSVSREKKERFSLILESASTNQTSMYLCASSLNSGREQYFGPGTRLTVT.